These 19 T cell receptor beta chains were sequenced from one sample in a study of beta chain features in type 1 diabetes. Expressed TCRB transcripts were sequenced after all isolated RNA was converted to cDNA. Only in-frame clones appear in the TCRdb table, and some are missing; sequencing was by immunoSEQ multiplex PCR. The data hold about 900,000 clones, with under 20% observed a single time. What was sequenced was naive CD4+ T cells from blood. The receptors come from a woman between 18 and 30 years old in good health.

The chain has TRBV19 and TRBJ2-3; D is uncertain. V was cut by 3 bases and J by 14 bases, with 12 bases left in between. The CDR3 extends over 11 amino acids. Per the germline V gene, CDR1 is LNHDA and CDR2 is SQIVND (reference sequence). For the CDR3, the DNA is TGTGCCAGTAGTATTGGGCATTCGCTGTATTTT. It translates to CASSIGHSLYF.

This clone appeared a few times. This sequence joins TRBV20-1 and TRBJ2-1, with TRBD2 matching 7 bases. J was trimmed by 11 bases and V by 5 bases; bases with no gene match: 6. The CDR3 is 11 amino acids. Germline-derived CDR1 and CDR2 are DFQATT and SNEGSKA (reference sequence). The CDR3, as DNA: TGCAGTGCTTCCGGACTAGTTCAGCAGTTCTTC. It is translated as CSASGLVQQFF.

V and J are TRBV28 and TRBJ2-3; unclear D gene. The V gene lost 6 bases and the J gene lost 3 bases, with 7 bases spanning the gap. The CDR3 consists of 12 residues. Looked up from germline, CDR1 is MDHEN and CDR2 is SYDVKM. CDR3 residues: CASRERTDTQYF. The CDR3, as DNA: TGTGCCAGCAGGGAGAGGACAGATACGCAGTATTTT.

Points on this clone: Other DNA variants within this sample encode the same CDR3. The chain joins TRBV7-2 to TRBJ2-5; D not resolved. Germline V gives CDR1 SGHTA, CDR2 FQGNSA. The CDR3 has 13 residues. With 0 bases removed from V and 3 bases from J, the gap between germline ends came to 5 bases. CDR3 sequence (DNA): TGTGCCAGCAGCTTAGCAGGGAAAGAGACCCAGTACTTC. Amino acid sequence: CASSLAGKETQYF.

This clone has only a few counts. Other nucleotide sequences from this sample produce the same CDR3. CDR3: CASRRGLNTEAFF. The CDR3 nucleotides read TGTGCCAGCAGGAGGGGGTTGAACACTGAAGCTTTCTTT. This sequence joins TRBV2 and TRBJ1-1; a possible D gene is TRBD1 (6 bases). Germline lookup yields CDR1 SNHLY and CDR2 FYNNEI. The CDR3 contains 13 residues. Trimming stripped 6 bases from V and 0 bases from J, with 8 bases between.

This clone was detected only a few times. This chain connects TRBV13 to TRBJ2-3; maybe TRBD1 (6 bases). Between the trimmed V and J ends, which lost 5 bases and 0 bases, there was a span of 9 bases. The V gene's germline CDR1 is PRHDT and CDR2 FYEKMQ (reference sequence). There are 14 residues in the CDR3. This CDR3 reads CASSPTGSTDTQYF. Here the CDR3 DNA reads TGTGCCAGCAGCCCCACAGGGAGCACAGATACGCAGTATTTT.

V and J are TRBV9 and TRBJ2-2, with D tentatively TRBD2 (6 bases). This CDR3 is built from 16 residues. Germline lookup yields CDR1 SGDLS and CDR2 YYNGEE. V lost 4 bases to trimming and J lost 0 bases, with 13 bases between them. CDR3 nucleotide sequence: TGTGCCAGCAGCAGAAAAGGGACTGCGAACACCGGGGAGCTGTTTTTT. This gives the protein CASSRKGTANTGELFF.

The chain combines TRBV10-3 with TRBJ1-2, with 7 positions matching TRBD1. The CDR3 has 14 amino acids. The V gene end was trimmed by 3 bases and the J gene end by 2 bases; junction bases not matched to a gene: 3. Looked up from germline, CDR1 is ENHRY and CDR2 is SYGVKD. This CDR3 reads CAISEQGRNYGYTF. In nucleotides, the CDR3 is TGTGCCATCAGTGAACAGGGGCGGAACTATGGCTACACCTTC.

This chain links TRBV7-9 with TRBJ1-1; 9 positions agree with TRBD1. V dropped 6 bases and J dropped 6; count of bases not matched to a gene: 5. Germline loops: CDR1 SEHNR, CDR2 FQNEAQ (reference sequence). The CDR3 is made up of 13 amino acids. Here the CDR3 reads CASRPTGGAEAFF. In DNA, the CDR3 is TGTGCCAGCAGACCGACAGGGGGAGCTGAAGCTTTCTTT.

V gene TRBV5-8 combines with J gene TRBJ2-2; 9 positions match TRBD1. The J segment lost 6 bases and the V segment lost 1 base, leaving 7 bases of the junction unmatched. There are 16 residues in the CDR3. CDR1 and CDR2 from the germline V gene are SGHTS and YDEGEE. CDR3 protein: CASSLPGTGNPGELFF. The CDR3 nucleotides read TGTGCCAGCAGCTTGCCCGGGACAGGGAATCCCGGGGAGCTGTTTTTT.

This clone was seen only a few times. The rearrangement uses TRBV28 and TRBJ2-2; 8 nucleotides align to TRBD1. V shed 9 bases, J shed 4 bases, and the junction held 10 bases outside the gene matches. From germline, CDR1 is MDHEN and CDR2 SYDVKM. The CDR3 spans 15 residues. The CDR3 nucleotides are TGTGCCAGTTTTTCAGGGGGCGCGGGCACCGGGGAGCTGTTTTTT. It specifies CASFSGGAGTGELFF.

This clone was seen only a few times. This chain connects TRBV28 to TRBJ2-7; 8 bases map to TRBD2. J was trimmed by 12 bases and V by 4 bases; bases with no gene match: 5. Germline assignment: CDR1 MDHEN and CDR2 SYDVKM. The CDR3 is 11 residues long. The CDR3 here is CASSSAGRGYF. In DNA form, the CDR3 reads TGTGCCAGCAGTTCGGCCGGGAGGGGGTACTTC.

The chain links TRBV7-9 to TRBJ1-4; 9 bases map to TRBD1. The V gene's germline CDR1 is SEHNR and CDR2 FQNEAQ (reference sequence). V trimming: 5 bases; J trimming: 4 bases; junction bases outside the gene matches: 2. This CDR3 contains 14 residues. The CDR3 DNA follows: TGTGCCAGCAGCCGACAGGGGGTTAATGAAAAACTGTTTTTT. It is translated as CASSRQGVNEKLFF.

The DNA of the CDR3 is TGTGCCAGCAGCTTAGCGATGGGGGCGAGGAGCTACACCTTC. Protein: CASSLAMGARSYTF. The V gene is TRBV11-2, the J gene TRBJ1-2; the D gene is possibly TRBD1 (6 bases). Trimming left V 1 base short and J 9 bases short, with 15 bases between. The CDR3 consists of 14 residues. The germline gives CDR1 SGHAT, CDR2 FQNNGV.

This clone has more than one count but fewer than ten. The V and J genes are TRBV18 and TRBJ2-3; D is perhaps TRBD2 (6 bases). CDR1 is KGHSH and CDR2 is LQKENI in the germline V gene. Trimming took 2 bases from V and 1 from J, leaving 10 bases between them. CDR3 size: 15 residues. The CDR3 loop reads CASSPMVAGTDTQYF. The CDR3 DNA reads TGTGCCAGCTCACCAATGGTAGCGGGCACAGATACGCAGTATTTT.

The CDR3 protein is CASSLDSGRAEQYF. As DNA, the CDR3 is TGTGCCAGCAGCTTAGATAGCGGGAGGGCCGAGCAGTACTTC. The chain recombines TRBV11-2 with TRBJ2-7; 11 bases agree with TRBD2. The trim removed 0 bases at V and 6 bases at J, leaving 1 base unmatched. There are 14 residues in the CDR3. Germline V gene lookup returns CDR1 SGHAT and CDR2 FQNNGV.

This clone was seen more than once but under ten times. This chain joins TRBV29-1 and TRBJ1-2, with a weak D call TRBD1 (6 bases). Trimming took off 5 bases at V and 8 bases at J, with 18 bases between the two ends. Germline CDR1 and CDR2: SQVTM and ANQGSEA. This CDR3 has 13 amino acids. CDR3: CSVTPGQGIGYTF. DNA for the CDR3: TGCAGCGTTACCCCGGGACAAGGGATAGGCTACACCTTC. Full variable domain (outside the CDR3, taken from reference TRBV29-1 and TRBJ1-2): SAVISQKPSRDICQRGTSLTIQCQVDSQVTMMFWYRQQPGQSLTLIATANQGSEATYESGFVIDKFPISRPNLTFSTLTVSNMSPEDSSIYLCSVTPGQGIGYTFGSGTRLTVV.

This chain links TRBV7-8 with TRBJ1-2; TRBD1 is a possible D gene (5 bases). CDR1 and CDR2 (germline): SGHVS, FQNEAQ. This CDR3 has 14 amino acids. The V gene lost 4 bases and the J gene lost 1 base, with 10 bases spanning the gap. The CDR3 here is CASSSKTVNYGYTF. The CDR3 DNA sequence: TGTGCCAGCAGCTCCAAGACAGTTAACTATGGCTACACCTTC.

This sequence joins TRBV18 and TRBJ1-1; the D is unclear. Germline V gene lookup returns CDR1 KGHSH and CDR2 LQKENI. With 3 bases removed from V and 2 bases from J, the gap between germline ends came to 16 bases. The CDR3 covers 16 residues. CDR3 nucleotides: TGTGCCAGCTCACCTCAGGACCAGACGATTAACACTGAAGCTTTCTTT. Its translation: CASSPQDQTINTEAFF.